These 28 T cell receptor beta chains originate from one sample sequenced in a study of shared clonotypes between healthy human individuals. Some clones are missing from TCRdb's copy, which holds only in-frame ones; the method was immunoSEQ multiplex PCR. Among roughly 2.2 million clones listed, around 90% were seen once. Sequencing used naive CD4+ T cells from PBMCs. Subset noted: CD45RA+ positively selected. Receptors originate from a man younger than 35 in good health. Some clones in this sample may be carry-over from other donors' samples.

This chain uses TRBV27 with TRBJ2-1; 11 nucleotides align to TRBD2. J was trimmed by 2 bases and V by 7 bases; bases with no gene match: 4. The CDR3 is 15 residues long. CDR1 is MNHEY and CDR2 is SMNVEV in the germline V gene (reference sequence). CDR3 DNA sequence: TGTGCCAGCAAACCGACTAGCGGGGCCTACAATGAGCAGTTCTTC. The encoded protein is CASKPTSGAYNEQFF.

The chain is built from TRBV6-1 and TRBJ2-3, with no clear D. Germline CDR1 and CDR2: MNHNS and SASEGT. Deletions cut 2 bases from V and 4 bases from J, with 13 bases between. The CDR3 is made up of 15 amino acids. CDR3 amino acids: CASSEQTSRSDTQYF. CDR3 coding DNA: TGTGCCAGCAGTGAACAGACTTCCAGGTCAGATACGCAGTATTTT.

The gene calls are TRBV7-6 and TRBJ2-1; D not resolved. The germline V gene encodes CDR1 SGHVS and CDR2 FNYEAQ. This CDR3 is 19 amino acids long. V lost 3 bases and J 0 bases, leaving 21 bases between the germline ends. CDR3 nucleotide sequence: TGTGCCAGCAGCTTGATGAACATGGCCCAACTTATCTCCTACAATGAGCAGTTCTTC. Translating it yields CASSLMNMAQLISYNEQFF.

This clone has only one observation. This chain links TRBV19 with TRBJ2-7, with 7 bases fitting TRBD1. Germline values: CDR1 LNHDA, CDR2 SQIVND (reference sequence). The ends lost 6 bases at V and 1 base at J; junction bases unmatched: 9. The CDR3 covers 15 residues. CDR3 region: CASSDKKTGSYEQYF. Written as DNA, the CDR3 is TGTGCCAGTAGCGACAAAAAGACAGGGTCCTACGAGCAGTACTTC. Using reference TRBV19 and TRBJ2-7 for the parts outside the CDR3, the full variable domain is DGGITQSPKYLFRKEGQNVTLSCEQNLNHDAMYWYRQDPGQGLRLIYYSQIVNDFQKGDIAEGYSVSREKKESFPLTVTSAQKNPTAFYLCASSDKKTGSYEQYFGPGTRLTVT.

The rearrangement joins TRBV5-6 to TRBJ2-5; 15 nucleotides line up with TRBD2. Germline-derived CDR1 and CDR2 are SGHDT and YYEEEE. Trimming took 3 bases from V and 5 from J; bases not matched to a gene: 8. The CDR3 contains 17 residues. The CDR3 spells CASSSTPGLAGGETQYF. In DNA, the CDR3 is TGTGCCAGCAGCTCCACCCCGGGACTAGCGGGAGGTGAGACCCAGTACTTC.

The rearrangement uses TRBV29-1 and TRBJ2-3; TRBD2 agrees at 8 bases. The CDR3 is 15 amino acids. J lost 8 bases, V lost 7 bases, and 17 bases had no gene match. CDR1 and CDR2 from the germline V gene are SQVTM and ANQGSEA. CDR3 sequence (DNA): TGCAGCGCCAAGTACCCTCTGGGGGCGGGAGGTACGCAGTATTTT. This encodes CSAKYPLGAGGTQYF.

The V and J genes are TRBV5-4 and TRBJ2-7, with 9 bases fitting TRBD2. Germline CDR1 and CDR2: SGHNT and YYREEE (reference sequence). This CDR3 comprises 15 residues. The junction had 7 bases not matched to a gene; V was cut back by 3 bases and J by 3 bases. The CDR3 DNA follows: TGTGCCAGCAGCTCGCTGCGGGAGGGCAGCTACGAGCAGTACTTC. This sequence encodes CASSSLREGSYEQYF. The whole variable domain, filled in from reference TRBV5-4 and TRBJ2-7, reads ETGVTQSPTHLIKTRGQQVTLRCSSQSGHNTVSWYQQALGQGPQFIFQYYREEENGRGNFPPRFSGLQFPNYSSELNVNALELDDSALYLCASSSLREGSYEQYFGPGTRLTVT.

This clone is a singleton in its sample. This chain joins TRBV5-1 and TRBJ2-7; no firm D call. V was trimmed by 2 bases and J by 3 bases, leaving 9 bases between them. Germline CDR1 reads SGHRS; CDR2 reads YFSETQ. This CDR3 has 13 amino acids. The CDR3: CASSFRLNYEQYF. CDR3 bases: TGCGCCAGCAGCTTCCGGTTAAACTACGAGCAGTACTTC.

The chain employs TRBV9 and TRBJ2-7; 11 nucleotides match TRBD2. The CDR3 is made up of 15 amino acids. Germline V CDR1 and CDR2: SGDLS, YYNGEE. With 4 bases clipped from V and 2 bases from J, the junction kept 5 bases outside the gene matches. CDR3 amino acids: CASSLAGGPAYEQYF. CDR3 DNA: TGTGCCAGCAGCTTAGCGGGAGGGCCCGCCTACGAGCAGTACTTC.

V is TRBV5-1 and J is TRBJ1-1; possible D gene TRBD1, 6 bases. CDR3 length equals 14 residues. Germline CDR1 and CDR2: SGHRS and YFSETQ. Trimming removed 1 base at V and 5 bases at J, with 12 bases between. The CDR3 here is CASSLLGGVTEAFF. CDR3 sequence (DNA): TGCGCCAGCAGCTTGCTAGGGGGTGTTACTGAAGCTTTCTTT. Filled out from reference TRBV5-1 and TRBJ1-1, the complete variable domain reads KAGVTQTPRYLIKTRGQQVTLSCSPISGHRSVSWYQQTPGQGLQFLFEYFSETQRNKGNFPGRFSGRQFSNSRSEMNVSTLELGDSALYLCASSLLGGVTEAFFGQGTRLTVV.

This clone was observed a few times. The chain combines TRBV5-4 with TRBJ1-5; no firm D call. This CDR3 has 14 amino acids. Trimming shortened V by 1 base and J by 2 bases, and 7 bases separated the two germline ends. Germline V CDR1 and CDR2: SGHNT, YYREEE (reference sequence). CDR3 in DNA: TGTGCCAGCAGCTTGTTGCCGGGCAATCAGCCCCAGCATTTT. As protein: CASSLLPGNQPQHF.

This clone appeared once. This rearrangement joins TRBV28 to TRBJ1-3, with TRBD1 identical over 9 bases. V shed 8 bases, J shed 2 bases, and the junction held 10 bases outside the gene matches. CDR1 MDHEN and CDR2 SYDVKM come from the germline V gene. The CDR3 is 16 residues long. CDR3 DNA: TGTGCCAGCGGACAACCGGGACAGGGAACTGGAAACACCATATATTTT. Its translation is CASGQPGQGTGNTIYF.

The rearrangement uses TRBV7-6 and TRBJ2-7; possibly TRBD2 for D (6 bases). The CDR3 loop spans 14 amino acids. CDR1 and CDR2 from the germline V gene are SGHVS and FNYEAQ. Trimming shortened V by 0 bases and J by 5 bases, and 11 bases separated the two germline ends. CDR3 DNA: TGTGCCAGCAGCTTAGCGCTTACGGGGGACGAGCAGTACTTC. It codes for CASSLALTGDEQYF.

The V gene is TRBV27, the J gene TRBJ1-1; the match to TRBD1 covers 12 bases. With 5 bases clipped from V and 3 bases from J, the junction kept 7 bases outside the gene matches. Looked up from germline, CDR1 is MNHEY and CDR2 is SMNVEV (reference sequence). The CDR3 covers 16 residues. CDR3 DNA sequence: TGTGCCAGCAGTCCAGGGACAGGGGGCCCGGACACTGAAGCTTTCTTT. Translation gives CASSPGTGGPDTEAFF.

V is TRBV9 and J is TRBJ2-1, with D unclear. Germline-derived CDR1 and CDR2 are SGDLS and YYNGEE. Deletions cut 5 bases from V and 2 bases from J, with 17 bases between. The CDR3 is 16 residues long. This CDR3 is CASSGSGPRAYNEQFF. The CDR3 DNA reads TGTGCCAGCAGTGGGTCCGGGCCTCGCGCCTACAATGAGCAGTTCTTC.

The CDR3 protein is CASSLSGGVRGKEQFF. The CDR3 DNA reads as TGTGCCAGCAGTTTATCAGGGGGTGTTCGTGGGAAGGAGCAGTTCTTC. The rearrangement links TRBV28 to TRBJ2-1, with 7 bases that match TRBD1. This CDR3 spans 16 amino acids. Germline CDR1 and CDR2: MDHEN and SYDVKM. V shed 1 base, J shed 10 bases, and the junction held 13 bases outside the gene matches.

The gene calls are TRBV4-1 and TRBJ1-1, with 8 bases lining up with TRBD1. The CDR3 runs to 15 residues. J gave up 1 base and V 3 bases, and 4 bases lay outside the gene matches. The germline gives CDR1 MGHRA, CDR2 YSYEKL. In DNA form, the CDR3 reads TGCGCCAGCAGCCAGGGACAGGCCCAGAACACTGAAGCTTTCTTT. It yields the protein CASSQGQAQNTEAFF.

In this sample, this clone turned up once. The chain couples TRBV2 to TRBJ1-5; D may be TRBD1 (5 bases). Trimming cost V 6 bases and J 3 bases, with 12 bases left between them. CDR1 and CDR2 from the germline V gene are SNHLY and FYNNEI. The CDR3 is made up of 14 amino acids. The CDR3 DNA sequence: TGTGCCAGCAGCGAAATGGGGCCCAATCAGCCCCAGCATTTT. Amino acid sequence: CASSEMGPNQPQHF.

This sequence joins TRBV10-3 and TRBJ1-3; the D is unclear. The germline gives CDR1 ENHRY, CDR2 SYGVKD. The CDR3 is 12 amino acids. V was pared by 3 bases and J by 8 bases, with 8 bases between. The CDR3 spells CAISDWGDTIYF. CDR3 coding DNA: TGTGCCATCAGTGATTGGGGAGACACCATATATTTT.

The CDR3 DNA reads as TGTGCCAGCAGCTCAACAGGGCCCGAGCAGTACTTC. It specifies CASSSTGPEQYF. This chain uses TRBV7-3 with TRBJ2-5; D may be TRBD1 (6 bases). The J call may be incorrect, as the DNA end agrees better with TRBJ2-7. The CDR3 totals 12 residues. Germline V CDR1 and CDR2: SGHTA, FQGTGA.

This sequence joins TRBV5-6 and TRBJ1-1; a possible D gene is TRBD1 (5 bases). The germline V gene has CDR1 SGHDT and CDR2 YYEEEE. The CDR3 runs 14 residues. Trimming pared 4 bases from V and 4 bases from J, leaving 14 bases between. CDR3 DNA sequence: TGTGCCAGCAGCCAGCAGGGAATTCGCACTGAAGCTTTCTTT. Translation: CASSQQGIRTEAFF.

V usage is TRBV15 and J usage is TRBJ2-1; 8 bases are shared with TRBD1. CDR3 length: 14 amino acids. Germline V gene lookup returns CDR1 LNHNV and CDR2 YYDKDF (reference sequence). V lost 4 bases and J lost 3; bases outside the gene matches: 2. CDR3 nucleotide sequence: TGTGCCACCAGCATAGGACAGGGCTACAATGAGCAGTTCTTC. Its protein is CATSIGQGYNEQFF. Filled out from reference TRBV15 and TRBJ2-1, the complete variable domain reads DAMVIQNPRYQVTQFGKPVTLSCSQTLNHNVMYWYQQKSSQAPKLLFHYYDKDFNNEADTPDNFQSRRPNTSFCFLDIRSPGLGDTAMYLCATSIGQGYNEQFFGPGTRLTVL.

The rearrangement joins TRBV29-1 to TRBJ2-7; possible D gene TRBD1, 6 bases. In germline, CDR1 is SQVTM, CDR2 ANQGSEA. The length of the CDR3 is 14 residues. V was trimmed by 1 base and J by 7 bases, leaving 17 bases between them. DNA for the CDR3: TGCAGCGTTGAAGGAGTCAGGGGTGGTTGGGAGCAGTACTTC. Its protein is CSVEGVRGGWEQYF.

The rearrangement joins TRBV5-6 to TRBJ2-7; 7 bases are shared with TRBD1. V gave up 1 base and J gave up 1 base; unmatched junction bases: 2. The germline gives CDR1 SGHDT, CDR2 YYEEEE. The CDR3 totals 14 residues. The CDR3 DNA reads as TGTGCCAGCAGCTTGCGGGGACAGTCCTACGAGCAGTACTTC. Amino acids: CASSLRGQSYEQYF. Supplemented by reference TRBV5-6 and TRBJ2-7, the full variable domain reads DAGVTQSPTHLIKTRGQQVTLRCSPKSGHDTVSWYQQALGQGPQFIFQYYEEEERQRGNFPDRFSGHQFPNYSSELNVNALLLGDSALYLCASSLRGQSYEQYFGPGTRLTVT.

Notes on this clone: Other nucleotide sequences in the sample specify the same CDR3. V usage is TRBV7-9 and J usage is TRBJ1-1, with a tentative D call TRBD1 (5 bases). Germline assignment: CDR1 SEHNR and CDR2 FQNEAQ (reference sequence). V dropped 2 bases and J dropped 2 bases, with 12 bases sitting between them. This CDR3 is built from 15 residues. The DNA for the CDR3 is TGTGCCAGCAGCTTATGGGCGGGGGTAAACACTGAAGCTTTCTTT. Encoded protein: CASSLWAGVNTEAFF.

As concerns this clone: Different DNA sequences within this sample yield the same CDR3. The chain carries TRBV7-3 and TRBJ2-2; D not certain. The CDR3 sequence is 14 residues long. With 2 bases removed from V and 1 base from J, the gap between germline ends came to 5 bases. In germline, CDR1 is SGHTA, CDR2 FQGTGA. The CDR3 DNA reads as TGTGCCAGCAGCTTATTACAGAACACCGGGGAGCTGTTTTTT. Protein: CASSLLQNTGELFF. Supplemented by reference TRBV7-3 and TRBJ2-2, the full variable domain reads GAGVSQTPSNKVTEKGKYVELRCDPISGHTALYWYRQSLGQGPEFLIYFQGTGAADDSGLPNDRFFAVRPEGSVSTLKIQRTERGDSAVYLCASSLLQNTGELFFGEGSRLTVL.

This chain links TRBV7-9 with TRBJ1-1; D is undetermined. V was cut by 2 bases and J by 8 bases, with 9 bases left in between. In germline, CDR1 is SEHNR, CDR2 FQNEAQ (reference sequence). This CDR3 is built from 12 residues. CDR3 residues: CASSLPNSEAFF. The CDR3 DNA follows: TGTGCCAGCAGCTTACCCAATTCAGAAGCTTTCTTT.

This chain joins TRBV27 and TRBJ2-7; D perhaps matches TRBD1 (5 bases). V lost 5 bases to trimming and J lost 3 bases, with 11 bases between them. Germline-derived CDR1 and CDR2 are MNHEY and SMNVEV (reference sequence). This CDR3 comprises 13 residues. The CDR3 loop reads CASSRRAFYEQYF. For the CDR3, the DNA is TGTGCCAGCAGTCGCAGGGCTTTCTACGAGCAGTACTTC.